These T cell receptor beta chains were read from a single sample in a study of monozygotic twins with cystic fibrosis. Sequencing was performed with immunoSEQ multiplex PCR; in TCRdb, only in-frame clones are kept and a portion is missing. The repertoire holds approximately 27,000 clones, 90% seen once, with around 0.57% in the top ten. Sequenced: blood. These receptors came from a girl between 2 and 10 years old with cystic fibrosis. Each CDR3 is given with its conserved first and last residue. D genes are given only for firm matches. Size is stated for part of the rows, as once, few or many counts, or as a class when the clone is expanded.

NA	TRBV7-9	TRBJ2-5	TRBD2	TGTGCCAGCAGCTTACGTGGCGGGGGAAAGACCCAGTACTTC	CASSLRGGGKTQYF
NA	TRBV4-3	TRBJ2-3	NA	TGCGCCAGCAGCCCCGCCCGAGGAGGGGGCAGGTCAGATACGCAGTATTTT	CASSPARGGGRSDTQYF
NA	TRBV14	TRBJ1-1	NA	TGTGCCAGCAGCCCCAAACCGACGGATGAAGCTTTCTTT	CASSPKPTDEAFF
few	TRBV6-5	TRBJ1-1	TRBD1	TGTGCCAGCGCTTACGGCGACAGGGTTGATGAAGCTTTCTTT	CASAYGDRVDEAFF
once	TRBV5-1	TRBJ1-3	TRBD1	TGCGCCAGCAGCTTGGGGCCGCAGGGGGCAAACACCATATATTTT	CASSLGPQGANTIYF
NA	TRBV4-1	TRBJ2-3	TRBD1	TGCGCCAGCAGCCAAGCGTCCCGGGGACAGGGGGGCGCAGATACGCAGTATTTT	CASSQASRGQGGADTQYF
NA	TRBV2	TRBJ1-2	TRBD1	TGTGCCAGCAGCGCAGACAGGGGATGGGCAGGCCGGAACTATGGCTACACCTTC	CASSADRGWAGRNYGYTF
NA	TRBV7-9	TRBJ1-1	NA	TGTGCCAGCAGCTTGGTACTGGGTCCTGAAGCTTTCTTT	CASSLVLGPEAFF
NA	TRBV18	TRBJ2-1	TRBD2	TGTGCCAGCTCATCAACGGGGGGCTACAATGAGCAGTTCTTC	CASSSTGGYNEQFF
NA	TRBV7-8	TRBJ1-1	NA	TGTGCCAGCAGCGCCAGACAGACTGAAGCTTTCTTT	CASSARQTEAFF
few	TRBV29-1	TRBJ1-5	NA	TGCAGCGACAGCAATCAGCCCCAGCATTTT	CSDSNQPQHF
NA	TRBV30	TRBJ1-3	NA	TGTGCCTGGAATTTATTCTCTGGAAACACCATATATTTT	CAWNLFSGNTIYF
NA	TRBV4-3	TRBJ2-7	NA	TGCGCCAGCAGCCCCGCGGGGTCCTACGAGCAGTACTTC	CASSPAGSYEQYF
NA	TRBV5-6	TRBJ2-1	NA	TGTGCCAGCAGCTTGGAAGGTCCGCGCGTGGTGGGCTACAATGAGCAGTTCTTC	CASSLEGPRVVGYNEQFF
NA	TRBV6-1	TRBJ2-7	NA	TGTGCCAGCAGTGAAGTGGGTGCCTACGAGCAGTACTTC	CASSEVGAYEQYF
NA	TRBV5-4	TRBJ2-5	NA	TGTGCCAGCAGACAAGGTGGGGGGCCGGAGACCCAGTACTTC	CASRQGGGPETQYF
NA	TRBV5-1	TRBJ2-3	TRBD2	TGCGCCAGCAGCTTCGGGGGGTCTAGCACAGATACGCAGTATTTT	CASSFGGSSTDTQYF
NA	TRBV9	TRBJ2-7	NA	TGTGCCAGCAGCCCCCGGGATCACTACGAGCAGTACTTC	CASSPRDHYEQYF
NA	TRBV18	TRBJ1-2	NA	TGTGCCAGCTCACCGCCCGGACAGTGGGGGTATGGCTACACCTTC	CASSPPGQWGYGYTF
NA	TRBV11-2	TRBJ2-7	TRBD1	TGTGCCAGCAGGAGACCGGGGACAGGGGGCGAGCAGTACTTC	CASRRPGTGGEQYF
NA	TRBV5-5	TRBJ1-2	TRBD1	TGTGCCAGCAGCCCCGGACAGGCTTACTATGGCTACACCTTC	CASSPGQAYYGYTF
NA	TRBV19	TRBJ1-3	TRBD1	TGTGCCAGTAGGATGGACAGGGGGGACAACACCATATATTTT	CASRMDRGDNTIYF
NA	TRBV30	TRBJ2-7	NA	TGTGCCTGGAGTACGGGGCCCTACGAGCAGTACTTC	CAWSTGPYEQYF
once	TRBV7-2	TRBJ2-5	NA	TGTGCCAGCAGCTTAGTTCTACGGGAGACCCAGTACTTC	CASSLVLRETQYF
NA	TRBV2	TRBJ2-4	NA	TGTGCCAGCAGTGAAGTATGGGGAGCCAAAAACATTCAGTACTTC	CASSEVWGAKNIQYF
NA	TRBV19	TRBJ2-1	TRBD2	TGTGCCAGTAGCCACCACGAGCTAGCGGGGGGTGGTGAGCAGTTCTTC	CASSHHELAGGGEQFF
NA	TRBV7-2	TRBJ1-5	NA	TGTGCCAGCAGCTCCGTCAGTCAGCCCCAGCATTTT	CASSSVSQPQHF
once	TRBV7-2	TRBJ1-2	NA	TGTGCCAGCAGCTTAGCGCGGGTTTCGTATGGACAGTCAAGAGTCTACACCTTC	CASSLARVSYGQSRVYTF
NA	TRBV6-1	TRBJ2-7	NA	TGTGCCAGCAGGCGGGGGCCGCAGTACTTC	CASRRGPQYF